This TCR beta chain was documented in a study of identical twins. A universal primer site was incorporated via template switching, and the cDNA contained unique molecular identifiers. Each CDR3 protein is one row after TCRdb ran MiXCR on the 5' RACE reads. The sample has 400,000 to 550,000 distinct CDR3 sequences, 20% to 25% seen once. This clonotype came up a few times. CDR3 length: 13 residues. Germline V gives CDR1 DFQATT, CDR2 SNEGSKA (reference sequence). Another study also made use of these data, one on T cells expressing NK-cell markers.

The source material was CD4+ T cells sorted from blood. This rearrangement joins TRBV20-1 to TRBJ2-4; 9 positions agree with TRBD2. The sequence came from a woman younger than 35 in good health. CDR3 in amino acids: CAGGGDSKNIQYF. CDR3 DNA sequence: TGCGCGGGGGGGGGAGATTCCAAAAACATTCAGTACTTC.